These 26 T cell receptor beta chains originate from one sample sequenced in a study of blood T cell repertoires in COVID-19. The method was immunoSEQ multiplex PCR; TCRdb's version includes in-frame clones alone and lacks a portion of them. In the table there are some 110,000 clones, 86% of which are singletons. Sequenced sample: peripheral blood. The receptor source for this set is a man between 65 and 80 years old who had recovered from COVID-19.

V and J are TRBV6-4 and TRBJ2-1, with D unresolved. CDR3 length: 14 residues. V shed 7 bases and J shed 3 bases, with 13 bases lying between them. The germline gives CDR1 MRHNA, CDR2 SNTAGT. Here the CDR3 reads CASMRMKYYNEQFF. CDR3 bases: TGTGCCAGCATGAGGATGAAGTACTACAATGAGCAGTTCTTC.

V is TRBV9 and J is TRBJ2-7; tentative D call: TRBD2 (5 bases). Trimming took off 0 bases at V and 9 bases at J, with 10 bases between the two ends. There are 12 residues in the CDR3. Germline V gene lookup returns CDR1 SGDLS and CDR2 YYNGEE. CDR3 in DNA: TGTGCCAGCAGCGTAGAGGGCGGGCGGCAGTACTTC. This sequence encodes CASSVEGGRQYF.

The chain couples TRBV6-1 to TRBJ1-1, with TRBD1 matching over 7 bases. V shed 3 bases, J shed 0 bases, and the junction held 7 bases outside the gene matches. The CDR3 extends over 16 amino acids. Germline CDR1 is MNHNS and CDR2 is SASEGT. The CDR3: CASSDWDSPMNTEAFF. The CDR3 region has the DNA TGTGCCAGCAGTGACTGGGACAGTCCCATGAACACTGAAGCTTTCTTT.

Notes on this clone: A read error may account for a junction end that differs from germline. This chain connects TRBV3-1 (or the pseudogene TRBV3-2) to TRBJ2-1, with a possible D match to TRBD2 (5 bases). Germline V gives CDR1 LGHDT, CDR2 YNNKEL (reference sequence). The CDR3 is 13 residues long. Here the CDR3 DNA reads TGTGCCAGCAGCCGAGTAAGCGGCAATGAGCGGTTCTTC. It yields the protein CASSRVSGNERFF.

The V and J genes are TRBV6-2 or TRBV6-3 and TRBJ2-2, with TRBD2 matching over 12 bases. CDR1 and CDR2 from the germline V gene are MNHEY and SVGEGT. V lost 6 bases and J lost 7; bases outside the gene matches: 9. The CDR3 has 16 amino acids. The CDR3 nucleotides read TGTGCCAGCAGCGGGCGACTAGCGGGAGCGGTCGGGGAGCTGTTTTTT. It yields the protein CASSGRLAGAVGELFF.

This clone was picked up one time. The V call is TRBV28, the J call TRBJ1-4; 10 nucleotides align to TRBD1. The CDR3 covers 14 residues. Germline V lookup: CDR1 MDHEN, CDR2 SYDVKM. The J segment lost 8 bases and the V segment lost 6 bases, leaving 6 bases of the junction unmatched. DNA for the CDR3: TGTGCCAGCAGGTCCGGGACAGGGGTAGAAAAACTGTTTTTT. This gives the protein CASRSGTGVEKLFF.

V usage is TRBV2 and J usage is TRBJ2-1, with D perhaps matching TRBD2 (6 bases). The CDR3 is 12 residues long. Germline CDR1 and CDR2: SNHLY and FYNNEI. V lost 1 base, J lost 8 bases, and 6 bases lay in between. DNA of the CDR3: TGTGCCAGCAGTGAAGGGAGGGATGAGCAGTTCTTC. The encoded protein is CASSEGRDEQFF.

J is TRBJ1-2 and V is TRBV5-1; TRBD1 aligns across 10 bases. The CDR3 has 14 amino acids. The J segment lost 7 bases and the V segment lost 3 bases, leaving 6 bases of the junction unmatched. Germline CDR1 is SGHRS and CDR2 is YFSETQ. The DNA for the CDR3 is TGCGCCAGCAGCTGGGGGGACAGGGGAGGTGGCTACACCTTC. Protein product: CASSWGDRGGGYTF. The full variable domain, in which reference TRBV5-1 and TRBJ1-2 provide the parts outside the CDR3, is KAGVTQTPRYLIKTRGQQVTLSCSPISGHRSVSWYQQTPGQGLQFLFEYFSETQRNKGNFPGRFSGRQFSNSRSEMNVSTLELGDSALYLCASSWGDRGGGYTFGSGTRLTVV.

Only one count was recorded for this clone. Distinct nucleotide sequences in the sample also encode this CDR3. The genes are TRBV29-1 and TRBJ2-4; TRBD1 aligns across 11 bases. V shed 6 bases, J shed 8 bases, and the junction held 9 bases outside the gene matches. The germline V gene has CDR1 SQVTM and CDR2 ANQGSEA. The CDR3 length is 14 residues. The CDR3 nucleotides are TGCAGCGTCCTATTGGGACAGGGGGTCCACATTCAGTACTTC. It translates to CSVLLGQGVHIQYF. The full variable domain, in which reference TRBV29-1 and TRBJ2-4 provide the parts outside the CDR3, is SAVISQKPSRDICQRGTSLTIQCQVDSQVTMMFWYRQQPGQSLTLIATANQGSEATYESGFVIDKFPISRPNLTFSTLTVSNMSPEDSSIYLCSVLLGQGVHIQYFGAGTRLSVL.

The chain joins TRBV27 to TRBJ2-7, with 10 nucleotides matching TRBD2. The germline gives CDR1 MNHEY, CDR2 SMNVEV (reference sequence). The CDR3 sequence is 16 residues long. The V and J ends lost 5 bases and 1 base, in that order; junction bases with no gene match: 8. For the CDR3, the DNA is TGTGCCAGCAGTCGCCCGCCTAGCGGGAGTTCCTACGAGCAGTACTTC. Protein product: CASSRPPSGSSYEQYF.

The J gene is TRBJ2-1, the V gene TRBV19; 7 bases agree with TRBD1. The V gene's germline CDR1 is LNHDA and CDR2 SQIVND (reference sequence). The CDR3 loop spans 14 amino acids. J was trimmed by 8 bases and V by 7 bases; bases with no gene match: 11. The CDR3 loop is CASTIRQGIDEQFF. The CDR3 region has the DNA TGTGCCAGTACCATACGACAGGGAATCGATGAGCAGTTCTTC. The whole variable domain, remainder taken from reference TRBV19 and TRBJ2-1, is DGGITQSPKYLFRKEGQNVTLSCEQNLNHDAMYWYRQDPGQGLRLIYYSQIVNDFQKGDIAEGYSVSREKKESFPLTVTSAQKNPTAFYLCASTIRQGIDEQFFGPGTRLTVL.

J is TRBJ1-3 and V is TRBV19; a possible D gene is TRBD1 (5 bases). V shed 6 bases and J shed 0 bases, with 15 bases lying between them. This CDR3 comprises 16 residues. CDR1 LNHDA and CDR2 SQIVND come from the germline V gene (reference sequence). The CDR3 reads CASRRQRGFSGNTIYF. The CDR3 nucleotides are TGTGCCAGTAGAAGACAGCGGGGATTCTCTGGAAACACCATATATTTT.

The rearrangement uses TRBV27 and TRBJ2-5, with TRBD1 identical over 7 bases. The CDR3 totals 14 residues. The junction had 6 bases not matched to a gene; V was cut back by 6 bases and J by 2 bases. Germline CDR1 is MNHEY and CDR2 is SMNVEV (reference sequence). For the CDR3, the DNA is TGTGCCAGCAGCAAATCCAGGGGGCAAGAGACCCAGTACTTC. Protein sequence: CASSKSRGQETQYF.

The chain recombines TRBV5-6 with TRBJ1-2; 9 bases are a match to TRBD1. The CDR3 runs 13 residues. Germline CDR1 and CDR2: SGHDT and YYEEEE. With 2 bases clipped from V and 8 bases from J, the junction kept 4 bases outside the gene matches. The CDR3: CASSFMDRGGYTF. CDR3 DNA sequence: TGTGCCAGCAGCTTTATGGACAGGGGCGGCTACACCTTC.

This clone was counted only a few times. J is TRBJ1-2 and V is TRBV4-2, with D perhaps matching TRBD1 (6 bases). Germline-derived CDR1 and CDR2 are LGHNA and YNFKEQ. The CDR3 loop spans 17 amino acids. Trimming left V 3 bases short and J 7 bases short, with 24 bases between. CDR3 sequence: CASSQDPNWGRDGGYTF. CDR3 nucleotide sequence: TGTGCCAGCAGCCAGGATCCTAACTGGGGGCGCGATGGTGGCTACACCTTC.

The chain links TRBV4-3 to TRBJ1-4; 9 nucleotides match TRBD1. V shed 2 bases and J 0 bases; nucleotides not matched to a gene: 7. Germline V gene data show CDR1 as LGHNA and CDR2 as YSLEER. The CDR3 spans 18 residues. For the CDR3, the DNA is TGCGCCAGCAGCCAATTTCGGGACAGGGTTTCAACTAATGAAAAACTGTTTTTT. Translation: CASSQFRDRVSTNEKLFF.

The chain has TRBV6-6 and TRBJ1-2; D possibly corresponds to TRBD1 (5 bases). Germline-derived CDR1 and CDR2 are MNHNY and SVGAGI (reference sequence). The CDR3 runs 13 residues. The V gene lost 5 bases and the J gene lost 7 bases, with 14 bases spanning the gap. This chain's CDR3 is CASSEIGASGYTF. Here the CDR3 DNA reads TGTGCCAGCAGTGAGATAGGGGCGTCTGGCTACACCTTC.

This clone was counted between two and nine times. The chain joins TRBV5-4 to TRBJ2-4; 11 positions match TRBD1. The CDR3 length is 16 residues. The germline gives CDR1 SGHNT, CDR2 YYREEE (reference sequence). J lost 5 bases, V lost 2 bases, and 6 bases had no gene match. The CDR3 region has the DNA TGTGCCAGCAGCTTTGCCCCGGGACAGGGGGAAAACATTCAGTACTTC. Its translation: CASSFAPGQGENIQYF.

The J gene is TRBJ2-6, the V gene TRBV7-2; 7 bases align to TRBD1. J gave up 2 bases and V 5 bases, and 3 bases lay outside the gene matches. Germline CDR1 reads SGHTA; CDR2 reads FQGNSA. The CDR3 spans 15 residues. In nucleotides, the CDR3 is TGTGCCAGCAGCGGTGACAGGGCTGGGGCCAACGTCCTGACTTTC. Encoded protein: CASSGDRAGANVLTF.

This clone is a singleton in its sample. The chain employs TRBV11-3 and TRBJ2-1; 7 positions match TRBD2. CDR1 is SGHNT, CDR2 YENEEA, per germline. The CDR3 runs to 16 residues. Unmatched junction bases numbered 10, after V lost 5 bases and J lost 3 bases. The CDR3 protein is CASSRSGGGLYNEQFF. CDR3 nucleotide sequence: TGTGCCAGCAGCAGATCAGGCGGGGGTCTCTACAATGAGCAGTTCTTC. The full variable domain, rest sourced from reference TRBV11-3 and TRBJ2-1, is EAGVVQSPRYKIIEKKQPVAFWCNPISGHNTLYWYLQNLGQGPELLIRYENEEAVDDSQLPKDRFSAERLKGVDSTLKIQPAELGDSAVYLCASSRSGGGLYNEQFFGPGTRLTVL.

The chain employs TRBV2 and TRBJ1-4, with 8 bases lining up with TRBD1. V lost 6 bases, J lost 7 bases, and 10 bases stayed unmatched. CDR1 SNHLY and CDR2 FYNNEI come from the germline V gene. This CDR3 has 15 residues. CDR3 DNA: TGTGCCAGCAGAAACCAGGGACAGGCGGGTGAAAAACTGTTTTTT. Translating it yields CASRNQGQAGEKLFF.

V gene TRBV5-1 combines with J gene TRBJ1-4, with D possibly being TRBD1 (6 bases). The CDR3 runs 16 residues. V was shortened by 3 bases and J by 3 bases, with 15 bases between the two germline ends. The V gene's germline CDR1 is SGHRS and CDR2 YFSETQ. CDR3 sequence reads: CASSSQGWGPNEKLFF. CDR3 in DNA: TGCGCCAGCAGCTCCCAGGGGTGGGGCCCTAATGAAAAACTGTTTTTT. Full variable domain (remainder filled in from reference TRBV5-1 and TRBJ1-4): KAGVTQTPRYLIKTRGQQVTLSCSPISGHRSVSWYQQTPGQGLQFLFEYFSETQRNKGNFPGRFSGRQFSNSRSEMNVSTLELGDSALYLCASSSQGWGPNEKLFFGSGTQLSVL.

The chain couples TRBV7-8 to TRBJ2-1, with a tentative D call TRBD1 (6 bases). CDR1 is SGHVS and CDR2 is FQNEAQ in the germline V gene. V was trimmed by 5 bases and J by 10 bases, leaving 18 bases between them. This CDR3 is 14 amino acids long. CDR3 sequence: CASSGQHASIEQFF. In DNA form, the CDR3 reads TGTGCCAGCAGCGGACAGCACGCCTCGATAGAGCAGTTCTTC.

In its sample, this clone was seen once. The V gene is TRBV19, the J gene TRBJ1-2; TRBD1 is a possible D gene (6 bases). The V gene lost 5 bases and the J gene lost 7 bases, with 14 bases spanning the gap. This CDR3 has 13 residues. The germline V gene encodes CDR1 LNHDA and CDR2 SQIVND (reference sequence). The CDR3 nucleotides read TGTGCCAGTAGTCCGAGACAGGTACCTGGCTACACCTTC. Its translation: CASSPRQVPGYTF.

The chain employs TRBV24-1 and TRBJ2-3, with 14 bases fitting TRBD2. The CDR3 has 18 residues. Looked up from germline, CDR1 is KGHDR and CDR2 is SFDVKD. With 3 bases clipped from V and 7 bases from J, the junction kept 11 bases outside the gene matches. DNA for the CDR3: TGTGCCACCAGTGATCCTGGGACTAGCGGGGGCCCGATCTATACGCAGTATTTT. Translation gives CATSDPGTSGGPIYTQYF.

J is TRBJ2-3 and V is TRBV10-3, with 13 bases that match TRBD2. Looked up from germline, CDR1 is ENHRY and CDR2 is SYGVKD. Trimming cost V 6 bases and J 4 bases; bases outside gene matches: 4. There are 15 residues in the CDR3. The CDR3 reads CAISTSGRAADTQYF. The DNA for the CDR3 is TGTGCCATCAGCACTAGCGGGAGGGCCGCAGATACGCAGTATTTT.